The rows below give T cell receptor beta chains drawn from one sample of a study of beta chain features in type 1 diabetes. Clones were sequenced by immunoSEQ multiplex PCR, and TCRdb holds only the in-frame ones, with some missing. Among about 290,000 clones listed, 8% were seen once. Material: central memory CD4+ T cells from blood. The receptor source for this set is a young woman in good health. Both conserved end residues are part of each CDR3. The order of the fields is D gene, J gene, clone size, V gene, CDR3 protein, CDR3 DNA. The D gene is left open where the match is weak. Clone size is stated in some rows and not others, as once, few, many or a class when expanded.

-,TRBJ1-1,-,TRBV5-6,CASSFVRVGRTEAFF,TGTGCCAGCAGCTTCGTCAGGGTGGGTCGCACTGAAGCTTTCTTT
-,TRBJ2-1,many,TRBV9,CASSSPQRTINEQFF,TGTGCCAGCAGCTCACCACAACGGACTATCAATGAGCAGTTCTTC
TRBD2,TRBJ2-5,-,TRBV4-3,CASSQFFGSGSGQETQYF,TGCGCCAGCAGCCAATTTTTCGGTAGCGGGAGCGGGCAAGAGACCCAGTACTTC
-,TRBJ1-1,-,TRBV6-1,CATSGTVDSSGEAFF,TGTGCCACCTCCGGGACGGTCGATTCTAGTGGTGAAGCTTTCTTT
-,TRBJ2-5,-,TRBV5-6,CASSFPTSQETQYF,TGTGCCAGCAGCTTCCCCACTTCACAAGAGACCCAGTACTTC
-,TRBJ2-6,few,TRBV4-1,CASSQEGTGANVLTF,TGCGCCAGCAGCCAAGAAGGGACCGGGGCCAACGTCCTGACTTTC
TRBD2,TRBJ2-2,few,TRBV27,CASSLFGLAGLTGELFF,TGTGCCAGCAGCCTTTTCGGACTAGCGGGGCTCACCGGGGAGCTGTTTTTT
-,TRBJ2-5,few,TRBV7-8,CASSLGQGAGLKETQYF,TGTGCCAGCAGCTTAGGACAGGGTGCGGGACTCAAAGAGACCCAGTACTTC
-,TRBJ2-1,few,TRBV18,CASSPKAGYNEQFF,TGTGCCAGCTCACCAAAGGCAGGGTACAATGAGCAGTTCTTC
-,TRBJ2-3,few,TRBV19,CASSIVNGADTQYF,TGTGCCAGTAGTATAGTGAACGGCGCAGATACGCAGTATTTT
TRBD1,TRBJ1-1,-,TRBV7-8,CASSLAGGGTEAFF,TGTGCCAGCAGCTTAGCAGGGGGCGGCACTGAAGCTTTCTTT
TRBD1,TRBJ2-5,few,TRBV7-6,CASSMGQGETQYF,TGTGCCAGCAGCATGGGACAGGGTGAGACCCAGTACTTC
TRBD2,TRBJ2-1,-,TRBV6-5,CASRRLAGFDEQFF,TGTGCCAGCCGAAGACTAGCGGGATTTGATGAGCAGTTCTTC
-,TRBJ1-2,few,TRBV7-2,CASSRDPGGNYGYTF,TGTGCCAGCAGCCGCGACCCCGGCGGTAACTATGGCTACACCTTC
-,TRBJ1-4,few,TRBV27,CASSSPGTATNEKLFF,TGTGCCAGCAGTTCACCCGGGACGGCAACTAATGAAAAACTGTTTTTT